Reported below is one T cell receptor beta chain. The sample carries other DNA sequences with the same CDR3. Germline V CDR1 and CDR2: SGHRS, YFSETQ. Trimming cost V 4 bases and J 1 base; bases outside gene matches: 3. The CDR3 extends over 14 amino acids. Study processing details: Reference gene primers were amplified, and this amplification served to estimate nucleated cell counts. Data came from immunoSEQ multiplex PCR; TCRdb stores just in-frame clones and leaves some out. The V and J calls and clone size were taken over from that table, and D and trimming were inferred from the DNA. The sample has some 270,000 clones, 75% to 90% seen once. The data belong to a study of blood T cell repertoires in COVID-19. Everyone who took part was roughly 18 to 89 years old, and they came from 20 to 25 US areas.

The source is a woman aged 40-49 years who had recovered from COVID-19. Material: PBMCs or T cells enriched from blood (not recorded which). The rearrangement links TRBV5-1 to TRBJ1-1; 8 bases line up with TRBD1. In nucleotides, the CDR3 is TGCGCCAGCAGCCTAGGGACAGGGAACACTGAAGCTTTCTTT. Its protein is CASSLGTGNTEAFF.